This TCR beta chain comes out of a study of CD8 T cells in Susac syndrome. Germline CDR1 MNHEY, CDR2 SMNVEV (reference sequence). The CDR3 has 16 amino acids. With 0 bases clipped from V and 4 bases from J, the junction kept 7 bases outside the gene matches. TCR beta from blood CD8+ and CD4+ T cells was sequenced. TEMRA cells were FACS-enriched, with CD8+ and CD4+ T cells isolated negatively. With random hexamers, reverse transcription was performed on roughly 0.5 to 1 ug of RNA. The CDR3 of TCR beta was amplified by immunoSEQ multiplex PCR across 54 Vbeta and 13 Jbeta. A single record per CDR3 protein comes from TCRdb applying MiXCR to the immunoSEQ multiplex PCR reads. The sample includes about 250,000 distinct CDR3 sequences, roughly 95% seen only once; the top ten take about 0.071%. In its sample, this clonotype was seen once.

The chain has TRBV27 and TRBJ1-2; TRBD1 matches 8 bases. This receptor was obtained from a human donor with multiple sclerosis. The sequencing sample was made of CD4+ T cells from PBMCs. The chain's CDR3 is CASSLSSAGGLYGYTF. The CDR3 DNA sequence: TGTGCCAGCAGTTTATCGTCGGCAGGGGGCCTCTATGGCTACACCTTC.